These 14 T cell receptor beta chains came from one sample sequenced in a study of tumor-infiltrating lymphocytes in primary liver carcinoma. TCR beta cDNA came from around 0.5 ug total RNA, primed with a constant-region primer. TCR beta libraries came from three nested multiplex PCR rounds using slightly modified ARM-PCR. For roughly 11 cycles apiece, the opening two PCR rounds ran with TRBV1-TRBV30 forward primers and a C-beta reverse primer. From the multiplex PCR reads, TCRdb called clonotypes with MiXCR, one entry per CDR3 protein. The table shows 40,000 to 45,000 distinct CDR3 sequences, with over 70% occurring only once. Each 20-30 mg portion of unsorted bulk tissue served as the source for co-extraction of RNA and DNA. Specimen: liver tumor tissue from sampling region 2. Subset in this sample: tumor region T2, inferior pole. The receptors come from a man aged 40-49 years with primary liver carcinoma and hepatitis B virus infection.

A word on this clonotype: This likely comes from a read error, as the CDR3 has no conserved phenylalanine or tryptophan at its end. The CDR3 region has the DNA TGTGCCAGCGACTTACTAGCGGGGAACACCGGGGAGCTGTTTCTT. It translates to CASDLLAGNTGELFL. The genes are TRBV11-2 and TRBJ2-2; 9 bases map to TRBD2. The CDR3 totals 15 residues. V dropped 8 bases and J dropped 1; count of bases not matched to a gene: 5. Germline CDR1 SGHAT, CDR2 FQNNGV.

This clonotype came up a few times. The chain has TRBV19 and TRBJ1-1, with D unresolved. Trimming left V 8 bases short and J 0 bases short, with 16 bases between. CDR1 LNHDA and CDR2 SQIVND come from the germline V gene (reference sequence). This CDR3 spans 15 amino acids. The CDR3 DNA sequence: TGTGCCAGTCCCCCCACACCTAACATGAACACTGAAGCTTTCTTT. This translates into CASPPTPNMNTEAFF.

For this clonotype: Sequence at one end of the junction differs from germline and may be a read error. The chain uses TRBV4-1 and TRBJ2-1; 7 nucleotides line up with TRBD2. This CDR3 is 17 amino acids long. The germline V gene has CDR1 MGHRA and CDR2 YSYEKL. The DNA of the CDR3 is TGCGCCGGCAGCCCCAGAGGGGTAGTGGGAGGGCGTACTGAGCAGTTCTTC. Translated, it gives CAGSPRGVVGGRTEQFF.

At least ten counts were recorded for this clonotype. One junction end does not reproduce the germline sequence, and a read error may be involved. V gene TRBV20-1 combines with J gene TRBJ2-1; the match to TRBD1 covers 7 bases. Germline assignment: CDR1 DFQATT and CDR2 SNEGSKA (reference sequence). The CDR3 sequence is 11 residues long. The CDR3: CSASAPGQSNF. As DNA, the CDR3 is TGCAGTGCTAGTGCCCCGGGACAGTCGAATTTC.

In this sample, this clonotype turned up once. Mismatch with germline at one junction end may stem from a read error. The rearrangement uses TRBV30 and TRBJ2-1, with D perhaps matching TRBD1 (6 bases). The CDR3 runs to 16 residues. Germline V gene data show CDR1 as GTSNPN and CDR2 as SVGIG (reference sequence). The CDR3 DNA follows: TGTGCATGGAGTGTACAGGGTACTAGTCCATACAATGAGCAGGTCTTC. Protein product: CAWSVQGTSPYNEQVF.

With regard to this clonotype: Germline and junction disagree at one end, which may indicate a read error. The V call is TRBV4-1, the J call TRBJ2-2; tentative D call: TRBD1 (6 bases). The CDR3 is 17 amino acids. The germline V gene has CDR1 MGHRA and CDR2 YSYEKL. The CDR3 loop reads CARSPQPGVLNTGELFF. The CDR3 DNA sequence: TGCGCCAGGAGCCCCCAACCAGGGGTCCTAAACACCGGGGAGCTGTTTTTT.

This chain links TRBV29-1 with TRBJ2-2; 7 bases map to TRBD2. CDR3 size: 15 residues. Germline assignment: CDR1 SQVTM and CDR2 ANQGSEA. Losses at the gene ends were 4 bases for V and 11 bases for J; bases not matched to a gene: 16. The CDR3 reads CSVGRPGGGTAELFF. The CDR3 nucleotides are TGCAGCGTTGGTCGTCCGGGAGGTGGCACCGCCGAGCTGTTTTTT.

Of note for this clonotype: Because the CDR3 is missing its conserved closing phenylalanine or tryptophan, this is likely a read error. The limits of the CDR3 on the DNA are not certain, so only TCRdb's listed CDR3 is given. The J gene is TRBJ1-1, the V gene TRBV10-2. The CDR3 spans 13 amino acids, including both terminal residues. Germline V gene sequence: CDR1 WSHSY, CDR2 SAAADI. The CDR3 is CAGSEVENTETFL.

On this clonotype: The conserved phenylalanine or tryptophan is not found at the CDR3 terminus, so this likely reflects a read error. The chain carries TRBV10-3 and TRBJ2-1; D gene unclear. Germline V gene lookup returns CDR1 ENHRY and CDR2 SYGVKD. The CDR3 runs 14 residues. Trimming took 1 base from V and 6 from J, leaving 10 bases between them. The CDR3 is CAISELPSINEQFL. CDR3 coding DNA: TGTGCCATCAGTGAGTTGCCCTCAATCAATGAGCAGTTCTTA.

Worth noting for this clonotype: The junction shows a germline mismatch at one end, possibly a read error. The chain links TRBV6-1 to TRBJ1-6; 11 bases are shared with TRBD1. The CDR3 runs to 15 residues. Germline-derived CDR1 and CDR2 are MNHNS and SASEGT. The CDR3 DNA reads TGTGCCAGCAGTCTAGGGACAGGGGGGATTTCACGCCTCCACTTT. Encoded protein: CASSLGTGGISRLHF.

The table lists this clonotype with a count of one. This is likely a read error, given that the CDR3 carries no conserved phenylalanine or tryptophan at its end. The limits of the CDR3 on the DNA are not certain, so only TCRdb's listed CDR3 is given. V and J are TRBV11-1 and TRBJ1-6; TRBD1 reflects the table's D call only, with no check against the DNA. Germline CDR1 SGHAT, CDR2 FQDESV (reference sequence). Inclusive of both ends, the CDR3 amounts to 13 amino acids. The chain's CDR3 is CASSWTLVSPLRY.

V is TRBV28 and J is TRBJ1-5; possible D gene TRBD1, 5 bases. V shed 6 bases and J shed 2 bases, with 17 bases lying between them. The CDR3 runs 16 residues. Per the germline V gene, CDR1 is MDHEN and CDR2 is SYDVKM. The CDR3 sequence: CASSLRCGAGNQPQHF. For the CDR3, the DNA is TGTGCCAGCAGCCTAAGGTGTGGGGCTGGCAATCAGCCCCAGCATTTT.

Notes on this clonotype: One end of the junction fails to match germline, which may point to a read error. CDR3 amino acids: CACSLGWTGKNEQYF. The CDR3 DNA follows: TGTGCCTGCAGCTTAGGATGGACAGGGAAAAACGAGCAGTACTTC. V gene TRBV11-2 combines with J gene TRBJ2-7, with 8 bases identical to TRBD1. The germline V gene encodes CDR1 SGHAT and CDR2 FQNNGV. The CDR3 loop spans 15 amino acids.

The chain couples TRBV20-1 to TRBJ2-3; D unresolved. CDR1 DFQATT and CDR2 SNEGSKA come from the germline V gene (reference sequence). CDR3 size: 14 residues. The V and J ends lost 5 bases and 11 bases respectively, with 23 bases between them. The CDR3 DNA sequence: TGCAGTGCTGGGATGGGAAGAGTGGGTGGGATGCAGTATTTT. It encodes CSAGMGRVGGMQYF.